A single sample gave rise to the 25 T cell receptor beta chains below, sequenced in a study of identifying expanded T cells in peripheral blood (dated by TCRdb to the late 2010s). The library came from the immunoSEQ multiplex PCR assay. TCRdb provides this immuneACCESS table in a form limited to in-frame rearrangements. Some clones are lacking; in checked studies, under half of them reflect an unresolved V gene, and why the rest are absent is not known. The sample table contains around 100,000 clones; only one count was recorded for roughly 90% of them. The ten most abundant clones make up around 15% of the sample. The material sequenced was blood. Receptors were obtained from a person between 18 and 75 years old in good health.

This clone was observed a few times. The chain carries TRBV2 and TRBJ1-1; no firm D call. Germline V CDR1 and CDR2: SNHLY, FYNNEI. The V end lost 6 bases, the J end lost 3 bases, and 11 bases lay between the germline ends. The CDR3 has 13 amino acids. The CDR3 protein is CASRPLPDTEAFF. The CDR3 region has the DNA TGTGCCAGCAGGCCACTCCCCGACACTGAAGCTTTCTTT.

The chain has TRBV25-1 and TRBJ2-3; 8 nucleotides match TRBD2. Germline V gene data show CDR1 as MGHDK and CDR2 as SYGVNS. Losses at the gene ends were 4 bases for V and 1 base for J; bases not matched to a gene: 7. The CDR3 spans 16 residues. Here the CDR3 DNA reads TGTGCCAGCAGTGCTTTCGGGGGGGCGGGCACAGATACGCAGTATTTT. Amino acids: CASSAFGGAGTDTQYF.

The chain is built from TRBV29-1 and TRBJ1-2, with 7 bases identical to TRBD1. The germline V gene encodes CDR1 SQVTM and CDR2 ANQGSEA. The CDR3 extends over 12 amino acids. J lost 8 bases, V lost 5 bases, and 8 bases had no gene match. Here the CDR3 reads CSVLTGVEGYTF. DNA of the CDR3: TGCAGCGTTCTAACAGGGGTTGAGGGCTACACCTTC.

This chain connects TRBV4-3 to TRBJ2-7; 9 nucleotides agree with TRBD1. The junction had 4 bases not matched to a gene; V was cut back by 0 bases and J by 1 base. The CDR3 is made up of 16 amino acids. Germline CDR1 LGHNA, CDR2 YSLEER. CDR3 DNA: TGCGCCAGCAGCCAAGAGGACAGGGGTAGTTCCTACGAGCAGTACTTC. It specifies CASSQEDRGSSYEQYF.

The chain recombines TRBV27 with TRBJ1-5; 9 nucleotides line up with TRBD1. The length of the CDR3 is 15 residues. CDR1 and CDR2 from the germline V gene are MNHEY and SMNVEV (reference sequence). V lost 6 bases to trimming and J lost 1 base; unmatched junction nucleotides: 4. The CDR3 spells CASSSDRGSNQPQHF. The CDR3, as DNA: TGTGCCAGCAGCTCGGACAGGGGAAGCAATCAGCCCCAGCATTTT.

The chain couples TRBV2 to TRBJ2-3; 9 bases map to TRBD2. V lost 4 bases to trimming and J lost 1 base; unmatched junction nucleotides: 0. Germline CDR1 SNHLY, CDR2 FYNNEI. The length of the CDR3 is 14 residues. The CDR3: CASSASGGTDTQYF. CDR3 DNA sequence: TGTGCCAGCAGTGCTAGCGGGGGCACAGATACGCAGTATTTT. The full variable domain, completed using reference TRBV2 and TRBJ2-3, is EPEVTQTPSHQVTQMGQEVILRCVPISNHLYFYWYRQILGQKVEFLVSFYNNEISEKSEIFDDQFSVERPDGSNFTLKIRSTKLEDSAMYFCASSASGGTDTQYFGPGTRLTVL.

The chain is built from TRBV4-3 and TRBJ2-7, with TRBD1 matching 9 bases. V shed 1 base and J 3 bases; nucleotides not matched to a gene: 4. Germline CDR1 LGHNA, CDR2 YSLEER. The length of the CDR3 is 15 residues. The CDR3 reads CASSQGRQGGYEQYF. The CDR3 nucleotides are TGCGCCAGCAGCCAAGGAAGACAGGGGGGCTACGAGCAGTACTTC.

The chain links TRBV4-2 to TRBJ2-7, with 8 positions matching TRBD1. V gave up 1 base and J gave up 1 base; unmatched junction bases: 9. Germline V lookup: CDR1 LGHNA, CDR2 YNFKEQ. This CDR3 has 17 amino acids. The CDR3 reads CASSQGPLQGESYEQYF. The CDR3 DNA sequence: TGTGCCAGCAGCCAAGGTCCCCTACAGGGGGAGTCCTACGAGCAGTACTTC.

V and J are TRBV30 and TRBJ1-2, with unresolved D. The CDR3 sequence is 12 residues long. V was clipped by 6 bases and J by 4 bases, with 12 bases between them. Germline V gene lookup returns CDR1 GTSNPN and CDR2 SVGIG (reference sequence). CDR3 protein: CACQFGLYGYTF. The CDR3 DNA reads as TGTGCCTGCCAATTCGGCCTCTATGGCTACACCTTC.

J is TRBJ2-7 and V is TRBV28; a possible D gene is TRBD2 (5 bases). Germline CDR1 and CDR2: MDHEN and SYDVKM. CDR3 length equals 10 residues. V was shortened by 6 bases and J by 7 bases, with 7 bases between the two germline ends. CDR3 bases: TGTGCCAGCAGCGGAGGTGAGCAGTACTTC. This gives the protein CASSGGEQYF.

The CDR3 DNA follows: TGTGCCAGCAGTCCCCCGGGGACAGATACGCAGTATTTT. Translated, it gives CASSPPGTDTQYF. J is TRBJ2-3 and V is TRBV6-5, with a possible D match to TRBD2 (5 bases). Looked up from germline, CDR1 is MNHEY and CDR2 is SVGAGI. The V and J ends lost 5 bases and 3 bases respectively, with 9 bases between them. The CDR3 totals 13 residues.

The gene calls are TRBV4-3 and TRBJ2-5; possibly TRBD2 for D (5 bases). Trimming cost V 0 bases and J 3 bases, with 11 bases left between them. Looked up from germline, CDR1 is LGHNA and CDR2 is YSLEER. The CDR3 loop spans 15 amino acids. The CDR3 nucleotides read TGCGCCAGCAGCCAAGATCCGGGGTTTAAAGAGACCCAGTACTTC. Protein product: CASSQDPGFKETQYF.

This chain connects TRBV7-2 to TRBJ1-6; D unresolved. V gave up 1 base and J gave up 10 bases, with 5 bases separating them. This CDR3 is 12 amino acids long. The V gene's germline CDR1 is SGHTA and CDR2 FQGNSA. CDR3: CASSLGGSPLHF. The CDR3 bases are TGTGCCAGCAGCTTAGGAGGATCACCCCTCCACTTT.

The CDR3 nucleotides read TGCGCCAGCAGCCGACGGACTAGCGGGGGCGTGGGGGATGAGCAGTTCTTC. Its translation: CASSRRTSGGVGDEQFF. The V call is TRBV4-1, the J call TRBJ2-1; 13 nucleotides align to TRBD2. V shed 4 bases and J 8 bases; nucleotides not matched to a gene: 11. The CDR3 covers 17 residues. Germline CDR1 and CDR2: MGHRA and YSYEKL.

The genes are TRBV18 and TRBJ2-5; 13 bases align to TRBD2. The CDR3 has 16 amino acids. V dropped 4 bases and J dropped 1; count of bases not matched to a gene: 3. Per germline, CDR1 KGHSH and CDR2 LQKENI. The CDR3: CASSLRLAGGQETQYF. As DNA, the CDR3 is TGTGCCAGCTCACTGAGACTAGCGGGGGGCCAAGAGACCCAGTACTTC.

For the CDR3, the DNA is TGTGCCAGTAGTATTTGGGGACAGGGGGCGGTCGAGCAGTACTTC. Translated, it gives CASSIWGQGAVEQYF. The gene calls are TRBV19 and TRBJ2-7, with TRBD1 matching 12 bases. CDR3 size: 15 residues. After removal of 3 bases from V and 6 bases from J, the junction contained 6 bases not matched to a gene. Per the germline V gene, CDR1 is LNHDA and CDR2 is SQIVND (reference sequence).

The table lists this clone with a count of one. The chain uses TRBV19 and TRBJ2-7, with D hard to call. The germline V gene has CDR1 LNHDA and CDR2 SQIVND (reference sequence). The CDR3 consists of 13 residues. V gave up 4 bases and J gave up 3 bases, with 10 bases separating them. CDR3 coding DNA: TGTGCCAGTAGTACAAAATACAGCTACGAGCAGTACTTC. Encoded protein: CASSTKYSYEQYF. Based on the CDR3 plus reference TRBV19 and TRBJ2-7, the full variable domain is DGGITQSPKYLFRKEGQNVTLSCEQNLNHDAMYWYRQDPGQGLRLIYYSQIVNDFQKGDIAEGYSVSREKKESFPLTVTSAQKNPTAFYLCASSTKYSYEQYFGPGTRLTVT.

This rearrangement joins TRBV7-2 to TRBJ2-5; D is possibly TRBD1 (5 bases). The CDR3 consists of 13 residues. Germline CDR1 is SGHTA and CDR2 is FQGNSA. V was cut by 5 bases and J by 12 bases, with 19 bases left in between. DNA for the CDR3: TGTGCCAGCAGCAATGAGGCTAGGGGCTACAAGTACTTC. It is translated as CASSNEARGYKYF.

There are a few counts of this clone. V is TRBV5-4 and J is TRBJ1-2; D remains ambiguous. V dropped 0 bases and J dropped 8 bases, with 11 bases sitting between them. Germline lookup yields CDR1 SGHNT and CDR2 YYREEE (reference sequence). The CDR3 covers 13 residues. The CDR3 loop is CASSLAEGWGYTF. CDR3 DNA: TGTGCCAGCAGCTTGGCCGAAGGGTGGGGCTACACCTTC.

This clone was recorded only once. The rearrangement links TRBV10-3 to TRBJ2-7, with a possible D match to TRBD1 (6 bases). V was trimmed by 0 bases and J by 7 bases, leaving 16 bases between them. The germline V gene encodes CDR1 ENHRY and CDR2 SYGVKD. The CDR3 is 15 residues long. CDR3 amino acids: CAISESKGGSGEQYF. CDR3 bases: TGTGCCATCAGTGAGTCTAAAGGGGGATCGGGGGAGCAGTACTTC.

The chain links TRBV13 to TRBJ2-7; 10 nucleotides line up with TRBD2. The V segment lost 3 bases and the J segment 7 bases; nucleotides outside the gene matches: 12. The CDR3 extends over 16 amino acids. Per the germline V gene, CDR1 is PRHDT and CDR2 is FYEKMQ (reference sequence). CDR3: CASSFSPSGGPLEQYF. The CDR3 nucleotides are TGTGCCAGCAGCTTCTCTCCTAGCGGGGGACCCCTGGAGCAGTACTTC.

The chain joins TRBV4-1 to TRBJ2-7, with D possibly being TRBD1 or TRBD2 (5 bases each). Germline assignment: CDR1 MGHRA and CDR2 YSYEKL. The CDR3 runs to 15 residues. The V end lost 0 bases, the J end lost 3 bases, and 12 bases lay between the germline ends. CDR3 in amino acids: CASSQEGDLFYEQYF. The CDR3 DNA reads as TGCGCCAGCAGCCAAGAAGGGGACCTCTTCTACGAGCAGTACTTC.

The chain links TRBV5-1 to TRBJ2-2; either TRBD1 or TRBD2 may supply D (6 bases each). Germline CDR1 SGHRS, CDR2 YFSETQ. CDR3 length equals 15 residues. Between the trimmed V and J ends, which lost 6 bases and 6 bases, there was a span of 18 bases. In DNA form, the CDR3 reads TGCGCCAGCAATCGGGGGCAGGGTACGGCCGGGGAGCTGTTTTTT. Its protein is CASNRGQGTAGELFF.

The chain recombines TRBV13 with TRBJ2-1, with D maybe TRBD2 (5 bases). The germline V gene encodes CDR1 PRHDT and CDR2 FYEKMQ (reference sequence). CDR3 length: 19 residues. V was pared by 5 bases and J by 0 bases, with 23 bases between. CDR3 sequence reads: CASSPKGGSTSPSYNEQFF. Written as DNA, the CDR3 is TGTGCCAGCAGCCCTAAAGGCGGGTCTACTTCTCCCTCCTACAATGAGCAGTTCTTC.

The rearrangement uses TRBV29-1 and TRBJ2-1, with D possibly TRBD1 on 6 matching bases. Trimming stripped 8 bases from V and 6 bases from J, with 17 bases between. This CDR3 comprises 13 residues. Germline V lookup: CDR1 SQVTM, CDR2 ANQGSEA. CDR3 nucleotides: TGCAGCCCCTCTAAAGGGGGATCCAATGAGCAGTTCTTC. Translated: CSPSKGGSNEQFF.